These 30 T cell receptor beta chains were sequenced from one sample in a study of response to subunit inactivated influenza vaccine. TCRdb reanalysed the RT-PCR reads using MiXCR and keeps one entry per CDR3 protein. The repertoire includes about 530,000 distinct CDR3 sequences, about an eighth of them detected once, and around 13% sits in the top ten. The sample here was PBMCs from blood, taken roughly 48 days after vaccination. These receptor sequences come from a man aged 50 or older who received an inactivated influenza vaccine.

In its sample, this clonotype was seen a few times. This rearrangement joins TRBV2 to TRBJ2-3; the D is unclear. The V end lost 5 bases, the J end lost 5 bases, and 5 bases lay between the germline ends. CDR1 is SNHLY and CDR2 is FYNNEI in the germline V gene. CDR3 length: 11 amino acids. This chain's CDR3 is CASSKGDTQYF. The CDR3 nucleotides read TGTGCCAGCAGTAAAGGAGATACGCAGTATTTT.

The chain recombines TRBV6-2 or TRBV6-3 with TRBJ2-5, with 9 bases that match TRBD1. The CDR3 has 17 residues. The trim removed 4 bases at V and 4 bases at J, leaving 13 bases unmatched. The germline gives CDR1 MNHEY, CDR2 SVGEGT. CDR3 residues: CASSSHGRGQGRETQYF. In DNA form, the CDR3 reads TGTGCCAGCAGTTCCCACGGTAGGGGACAGGGCCGAGAGACCCAGTACTTC.

The table lists this clonotype with a few counts. J is TRBJ2-3 and V is TRBV12-3 or TRBV12-4; tentatively, D is TRBD2 (6 bases). The ends were cut back, 5 bases at V and 2 bases at J, with 14 bases in the middle. The CDR3 has 15 residues. CDR3 loop: CASSGRGPFTDTQYF. In nucleotides, the CDR3 is TGTGCCAGCAGTGGGCGGGGACCATTCACAGATACGCAGTATTTT.

The V and J genes are TRBV4-1 and TRBJ2-7; D not certain. The CDR3 is made up of 13 amino acids. V lost 0 bases and J lost 2, with 5 bases in between. Germline V gene data show CDR1 as MGHRA and CDR2 as YSYEKL. This CDR3 reads CASSQDFTYEQYF. The DNA for the CDR3 is TGCGCCAGCAGCCAAGATTTCACCTACGAGCAGTACTTC.

This clonotype was seen a few times. The V and J genes are TRBV20-1 and TRBJ2-7; 7 nucleotides line up with TRBD1. The CDR3 covers 14 residues. V trimming: 3 bases; J trimming: 3 bases; junction bases outside the gene matches: 8. Germline V gene lookup returns CDR1 DFQATT and CDR2 SNEGSKA (reference sequence). CDR3 coding DNA: TGCAGTGCTAGGAAGGTAGCAGGGGGCTACGAGCAGTACTTC. Translating it yields CSARKVAGGYEQYF.

This clonotype was counted a few times. The chain employs TRBV20-1 and TRBJ2-7; D uncertain. The CDR3 has 14 residues. V shed 0 bases and J shed 7 bases, with 16 bases lying between them. The germline V gene has CDR1 DFQATT and CDR2 SNEGSKA (reference sequence). DNA for the CDR3: TGCAGTGCTAGAGATCGTTATACAGACCTTGAGCAGTACTTC. Translated, it gives CSARDRYTDLEQYF.

This clonotype was observed many times. This chain connects TRBV5-6 to TRBJ1-1; a weak D match, TRBD1 (6 bases). Germline V CDR1 and CDR2: SGHDT, YYEEEE. The CDR3 is 14 amino acids. Trimming took off 3 bases at V and 1 base at J, with 10 bases between the two ends. CDR3 loop: CASSSRQANTEAFF. CDR3 sequence (DNA): TGTGCCAGCAGCTCGCGACAGGCGAACACTGAAGCTTTCTTT. Full variable domain (rest looked up from reference TRBV5-6 and TRBJ1-1): DAGVTQSPTHLIKTRGQQVTLRCSPKSGHDTVSWYQQALGQGPQFIFQYYEEEERQRGNFPDRFSGHQFPNYSSELNVNALLLGDSALYLCASSSRQANTEAFFGQGTRLTVV.

This clonotype showed up just a few times. The chain combines TRBV20-1 with TRBJ2-1; 10 bases match TRBD2. The CDR3 contains 16 residues. J lost 6 bases, V lost 1 base, and 9 bases had no gene match. The germline V gene has CDR1 DFQATT and CDR2 SNEGSKA (reference sequence). CDR3 sequence reads: CSARAPLAGVSNEQFF. The CDR3 DNA follows: TGCAGTGCTAGAGCCCCCCTAGCGGGAGTGTCCAATGAGCAGTTCTTC.

This clonotype appeared a few times. This sequence joins TRBV4-2 and TRBJ2-7; D perhaps matches TRBD2 (5 bases). CDR3 length: 17 residues. Germline V gene lookup returns CDR1 LGHNA and CDR2 YNFKEQ. V lost 0 bases and J lost 3, with 18 bases in between. As DNA, the CDR3 is TGTGCCAGCAGCCAAGAATCGTCCGGACTCCCTCTCTACGAGCAGTACTTC. It specifies CASSQESSGLPLYEQYF.

The genes are TRBV7-9 and TRBJ2-1; 10 nucleotides align to TRBD2. The germline CDR1 and CDR2 sequences are SEHNR and FQNEAQ (reference sequence). The CDR3 spans 15 residues. The junction had 2 bases not matched to a gene; V was cut back by 0 bases and J by 6 bases. The CDR3 protein is CASSLASGRRNEQFF. For the CDR3, the DNA is TGTGCCAGCAGCTTAGCTAGCGGGAGGCGCAATGAGCAGTTCTTC.

A few counts support this clonotype. The chain links TRBV10-2 to TRBJ2-7; 10 bases fit TRBD2. This CDR3 comprises 16 residues. Trimming cost V 3 bases and J 2 bases; bases outside gene matches: 7. CDR1 and CDR2 (germline): WSHSY, SAAADI. The CDR3 here is CASSDTGTSEPYEQYF. The CDR3 region has the DNA TGCGCCAGCAGTGATACCGGGACTAGCGAACCCTACGAGCAGTACTTC.

The sample holds many counts of this clonotype. V and J are TRBV12-3 or TRBV12-4 and TRBJ2-7; TRBD2 aligns across 8 bases. The CDR3 is 15 residues long. After removal of 4 bases from V and 0 bases from J, the junction contained 5 bases not matched to a gene. The CDR3 is CASSYLAGSSYEQYF. In DNA form, the CDR3 reads TGTGCCAGCAGTTATTTAGCGGGGAGCTCCTACGAGCAGTACTTC.

This clonotype was counted between two and nine times. The rearrangement uses TRBV6-2 or TRBV6-3 and TRBJ1-1, with D possibly being TRBD1 (5 bases). Trimming took 6 bases from V and 10 from J, leaving 18 bases between them. This CDR3 is built from 13 residues. Germline CDR1 reads MNHEY; CDR2 reads SVGEGT. The CDR3 is CASRRGGGPRAFF. CDR3 in DNA: TGTGCCAGCAGACGCGGTGGGGGACCTAGAGCTTTCTTT.

The chain is built from TRBV20-1 and TRBJ2-7, with TRBD2 matching over 9 bases. In germline, CDR1 is DFQATT, CDR2 SNEGSKA (reference sequence). This CDR3 has 13 residues. V was pared by 3 bases and J by 5 bases, with 5 bases of the junction left unmatched. The CDR3 DNA sequence: TGCAGTGCTAGGGCGGGGGGGAATAACGAGCAGTACTTC. This gives the protein CSARAGGNNEQYF.

This clonotype appeared a few times. This chain joins TRBV10-3 and TRBJ1-2; TRBD1 is a possible D gene (6 bases). The CDR3 is 13 residues long. With 6 bases removed from V and 4 bases from J, the gap between germline ends came to 12 bases. Germline lookup yields CDR1 ENHRY and CDR2 SYGVKD. The CDR3 region has the DNA TGTGCCATCAGCGACCAGGGGTCCTATGGCTACACCTTC. This gives the protein CAISDQGSYGYTF.

DNA for the CDR3: TGTGCCAGCAGTTTAGGGGCCAGGGGTAACTATGGCTACACCTTC. Protein: CASSLGARGNYGYTF. This chain joins TRBV12-3 or TRBV12-4 and TRBJ1-2, with D possibly being TRBD1 (6 bases). The CDR3 sequence is 15 residues long. The V end was cut by 1 base, the J end by 1 base, with 10 bases between.

The table lists this clonotype with many counts. The rearrangement uses TRBV12-3 or TRBV12-4 and TRBJ1-5; D is uncertain. The CDR3 sequence is 12 residues long. V dropped 5 bases and J dropped 0 bases, with 2 bases sitting between them. The CDR3 sequence: CASSNSNQPQHF. In nucleotides, the CDR3 is TGTGCCAGCAGTAATAGCAATCAGCCCCAGCATTTT.

Here the CDR3 reads CASRGGEGDQPQHF. Written as DNA, the CDR3 is TGTGCCAGCCGTGGCGGCGAGGGAGATCAGCCCCAGCATTTT. This sequence joins TRBV2 and TRBJ1-5; D remains ambiguous. Germline V CDR1 and CDR2: SNHLY, FYNNEI. Between the trimmed V and J ends, which lost 8 bases and 5 bases, there was a span of 16 bases. There are 14 residues in the CDR3.

This clonotype was detected many times. The chain links TRBV7-2 to TRBJ2-7; 7 bases line up with TRBD1. The CDR3 runs to 14 residues. The junction had 3 bases not matched to a gene; V was cut back by 1 base and J by 3 bases. In germline, CDR1 is SGHTA, CDR2 FQGNSA. CDR3 nucleotide sequence: TGTGCCAGCAGCTTAGGGGGACAGTACTACGAGCAGTACTTC. It specifies CASSLGGQYYEQYF.

The V gene is TRBV7-2, the J gene TRBJ2-2; D ambiguous. Trimming pared 3 bases from V and 5 bases from J, leaving 10 bases between. Germline lookup yields CDR1 SGHTA and CDR2 FQGNSA. The CDR3 consists of 14 residues. CDR3 in amino acids: CASSFGLMTGELFF. Written as DNA, the CDR3 is TGTGCCAGCAGCTTCGGGTTGATGACCGGGGAGCTGTTTTTT.

This clonotype was picked up many times. Here the CDR3 reads CASSSDYYTQYF. The CDR3 DNA follows: TGCGCCAGCAGCTCGGACTATTATACGCAGTATTTT. V gene TRBV5-1 combines with J gene TRBJ2-3; a possible D gene is TRBD2 (6 bases). The CDR3 contains 12 residues. The germline V gene encodes CDR1 SGHRS and CDR2 YFSETQ. Trimming removed 3 bases at V and 7 bases at J, with 9 bases between.

This clonotype was seen at least ten times. The chain recombines TRBV7-9 with TRBJ1-1, with D unclear. The CDR3 has 13 amino acids. Trimming cost V 6 bases and J 1 base, with 9 bases left between them. From germline, CDR1 is SEHNR and CDR2 FQNEAQ (reference sequence). Here the CDR3 DNA reads TGTGCCAGCAGTTTCCAGCGGAACACTGAAGCTTTCTTT. Its translation: CASSFQRNTEAFF.

This clonotype was seen a handful of times. The V gene is TRBV5-4, the J gene TRBJ2-6, with TRBD1 matching 7 bases. V trimming: 10 bases; J trimming: 0 bases; junction bases outside the gene matches: 10. This CDR3 is 16 amino acids long. Germline CDR1 reads SGHNT; CDR2 reads YYREEE (reference sequence). In DNA form, the CDR3 reads TGTGCCGGTCGGGCAGGGGGAAACTCTGGGGCCAACGTCCTGACTTTC. Its protein is CAGRAGGNSGANVLTF.

This clonotype appeared many times. The chain uses TRBV24-1 and TRBJ2-1; TRBD2 agrees at 15 bases. The CDR3 sequence is 17 residues long. Trimming removed 4 bases from V and 10 bases from J; junction bases left unmatched: 10. Germline V gene data show CDR1 as KGHDR and CDR2 as SFDVKD. Here the CDR3 DNA reads TGTGCCACCAGTGACCAACTTGGGACTAGCGGGGGGACCGAGCAGTTCTTC. It yields the protein CATSDQLGTSGGTEQFF.

The V gene is TRBV5-1, the J gene TRBJ2-5; either TRBD1 or TRBD2 may fit D (5 bases each). This CDR3 contains 15 residues. The V gene's germline CDR1 is SGHRS and CDR2 YFSETQ. Trimming stripped 4 bases from V and 4 bases from J, with 17 bases between. The CDR3 DNA reads as TGCGCCAGCAGCGAAGGGACCCAAAGGGGAGAGACCCAGTACTTC. This gives the protein CASSEGTQRGETQYF.

This clonotype was seen many times. This chain connects TRBV7-2 to TRBJ2-5; 8 bases align to TRBD2. The CDR3 loop spans 16 amino acids. Germline trimming cut 1 base from V and 5 bases from J; bases unmatched to any gene: 9. Looked up from germline, CDR1 is SGHTA and CDR2 is FQGNSA. The CDR3 loop is CASSLVLGRAGETQYF. The CDR3 coding sequence is TGTGCCAGCAGCTTAGTACTCGGGAGGGCCGGGGAGACCCAGTACTTC.

The chain is built from TRBV7-2 and TRBJ2-6, with D perhaps matching TRBD1 (5 bases). Trimming stripped 1 base from V and 4 bases from J, with 5 bases between. The germline CDR1 and CDR2 sequences are SGHTA and FQGNSA. The CDR3 has 14 residues. The CDR3 is CASSLEGGANVLTF. The CDR3 DNA reads TGTGCCAGCAGCTTAGAGGGGGGGGCCAACGTCCTGACTTTC.

The chain uses TRBV6-5 and TRBJ1-6; no reliable D call. The CDR3 totals 15 residues. Deletions cut 5 bases from V and 8 bases from J, with 16 bases between. The germline gives CDR1 MNHEY, CDR2 SVGAGI. In DNA form, the CDR3 reads TGTGCCAGCAGTCATCGGGGTAACCTGGATTCACCCCTCCACTTT. Translation: CASSHRGNLDSPLHF.

The CDR3 loop is CASSFYSNNEQFF. The CDR3 nucleotides read TGTGCCAGCAGTTTTTATAGTAACAATGAGCAGTTCTTC. The chain combines TRBV12-3 or TRBV12-4 with TRBJ2-1; no firm D call. The CDR3 contains 13 residues. V was shortened by 3 bases and J by 5 bases, with 8 bases between the two germline ends.

This sequence joins TRBV7-9 and TRBJ1-1; D possibly corresponds to TRBD1 (6 bases). Trimming pared 3 bases from V and 6 bases from J, leaving 14 bases between. This CDR3 spans 14 amino acids. The germline gives CDR1 SEHNR, CDR2 FQNEAQ (reference sequence). CDR3 coding DNA: TGTGCCAGCAGCTTGAGACAGGCACCTCCTGAAGCTTTCTTT. This encodes CASSLRQAPPEAFF.